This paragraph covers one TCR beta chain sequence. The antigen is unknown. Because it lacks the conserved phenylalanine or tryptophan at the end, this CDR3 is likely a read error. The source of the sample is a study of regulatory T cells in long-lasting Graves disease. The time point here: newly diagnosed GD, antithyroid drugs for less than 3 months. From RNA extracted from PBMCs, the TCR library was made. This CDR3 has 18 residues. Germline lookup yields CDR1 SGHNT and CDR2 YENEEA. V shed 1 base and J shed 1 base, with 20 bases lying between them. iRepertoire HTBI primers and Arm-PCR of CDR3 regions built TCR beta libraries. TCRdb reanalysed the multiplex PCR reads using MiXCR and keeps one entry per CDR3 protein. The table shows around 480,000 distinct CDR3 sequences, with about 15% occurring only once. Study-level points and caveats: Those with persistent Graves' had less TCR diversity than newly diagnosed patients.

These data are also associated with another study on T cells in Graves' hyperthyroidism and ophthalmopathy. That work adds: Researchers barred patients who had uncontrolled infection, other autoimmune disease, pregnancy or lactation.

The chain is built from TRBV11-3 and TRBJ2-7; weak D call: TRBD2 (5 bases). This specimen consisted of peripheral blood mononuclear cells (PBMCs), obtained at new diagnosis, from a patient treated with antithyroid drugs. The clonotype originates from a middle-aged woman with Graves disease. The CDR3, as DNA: TGTGCCAGCAGCTTAGGTCCCCCGGAAGAGGGCCCTTCCTACGAGCAGTACCTC. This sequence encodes CASSLGPPEEGPSYEQYL.